Included here is one T cell receptor (beta chain) sequence, with context. Germline loops: CDR1 SGHDT, CDR2 YYEEEE. The CDR3 runs to 14 residues. Trimming pared 4 bases from V and 9 bases from J, leaving 19 bases between. This entry belongs to a study of T cell changes during pregnancy in multiple sclerosis. Libraries were prepared by immunoSEQ multiplex PCR; TCRdb keeps only in-frame clonotypes and omits some of them. In the table there are more than 40,000 clones, about 90% of which are singletons. V usage is TRBV5-6 and J usage is TRBJ1-1; tentatively, D is TRBD1 (5 bases). This clonotype was obtained from a female donor with multiple sclerosis, enrolled in a pregnancy study. This material consisted of CD8+ T cells from peripheral blood mononuclear cells, taken after pregnancy. CDR3 sequence reads: CASSPGGAVSQAFF. The CDR3 region has the DNA TGTGCCAGCAGCCCCGGTGGGGCGGTATCGCAAGCTTTCTTT.